This passage covers 32 T cell receptor beta chains from one sample sequenced in a study of blood T cell repertoires in COVID-19. Sequencing used immunoSEQ multiplex PCR; TCRdb keeps in-frame clones, though not all of them. The profile shows 69,000 or so clones, 84% of them singletons. The sequenced material came from peripheral blood. The receptors originated from a man in his forties or fifties with COVID-19, enrolled during active disease.

This clone was seen a single time. The chain employs TRBV4-2 and TRBJ2-2, with TRBD1 matching over 12 bases. Germline CDR1 LGHNA, CDR2 YNFKEQ. With 4 bases clipped from V and 0 bases from J, the junction kept 3 bases outside the gene matches. The CDR3 has 17 residues. In nucleotides, the CDR3 is TGTGCCAGCAGCCCGGGACAGGGGGCTCCGAACACCGGGGAGCTGTTTTTT. It translates to CASSPGQGAPNTGELFF.

This chain joins TRBV27 and TRBJ1-1; TRBD1 might be the D (6 bases). The CDR3 length is 13 residues. V lost 6 bases, J lost 11 bases, and 19 bases lay in between. Germline loops: CDR1 MNHEY, CDR2 SMNVEV (reference sequence). In DNA, the CDR3 is TGTGCCAGCAGCCAAACAGGGCCTAATACGGCTTTCTTT. Amino acid sequence: CASSQTGPNTAFF.

The V and J genes are TRBV10-1 and TRBJ1-2; TRBD1 is a possible D gene (5 bases). Trimming removed 7 bases from V and 4 bases from J, with 7 bases in between. CDR1 is WNHNN, CDR2 SYGVQD, per germline (reference sequence). The CDR3 totals 11 residues. The CDR3 here is CASKRGYGYTF. The CDR3 coding sequence is TGCGCCAGCAAAAGGGGCTATGGCTACACCTTC.

This chain joins TRBV5-8 and TRBJ1-1; no clear D gene. Germline V gene lookup returns CDR1 SGHTS and CDR2 YDEGEE. V lost 2 bases and J lost 3, with 8 bases in between. CDR3 size: 13 residues. The CDR3: CASSFREDTEAFF. CDR3 nucleotide sequence: TGTGCCAGCAGCTTCCGCGAAGACACTGAAGCTTTCTTT.

This clone was seen a single time. V usage is TRBV3-1 (or the pseudogene TRBV3-2) and J usage is TRBJ2-3, with 7 bases identical to TRBD2. Germline values: CDR1 LGHDT, CDR2 YNNKEL (reference sequence). This CDR3 is built from 14 residues. V shed 6 bases, J shed 4 bases, and the junction held 7 bases outside the gene matches. The CDR3 loop is CASRKGGFPDTQYF. CDR3 DNA: TGTGCCAGCAGAAAGGGAGGGTTCCCAGATACGCAGTATTTT.

This chain connects TRBV5-6 to TRBJ2-1; a weak D match, TRBD1 (6 bases). V was trimmed by 4 bases and J by 6 bases, leaving 14 bases between them. The CDR3 spans 14 residues. Germline CDR1 and CDR2: SGHDT and YYEEEE. The CDR3 reads CASSQLDRGNEQFF. For the CDR3, the DNA is TGTGCCAGCAGCCAACTGGACAGAGGCAATGAGCAGTTCTTC.

The chain employs TRBV5-1 and TRBJ2-1, with 8 bases identical to TRBD1. This CDR3 contains 17 residues. The V gene end was trimmed by 4 bases and the J gene end by 2 bases; junction bases not matched to a gene: 11. Germline V gene lookup returns CDR1 SGHRS and CDR2 YFSETQ. The CDR3 here is CASSRGNTGQAYNEQFF. The CDR3 region has the DNA TGCGCCAGCAGCCGGGGAAACACGGGACAGGCCTACAATGAGCAGTTCTTC.

This clone was observed a few times. CDR3 protein: CASSPTGFNTGELFF. CDR3 DNA sequence: TGCGCCAGCAGCCCGACAGGGTTCAACACCGGGGAGCTGTTTTTT. The gene calls are TRBV5-1 and TRBJ2-2; TRBD1 agrees at 7 bases. The CDR3 is made up of 15 amino acids. Looked up from germline, CDR1 is SGHRS and CDR2 is YFSETQ. V lost 4 bases and J lost 2; bases outside the gene matches: 5.

The CDR3 nucleotides are TGCGCCAGCAGCCAAGCTCCAGCTAACTATGGCTACACCTTC. Protein: CASSQAPANYGYTF. The chain uses TRBV4-1 and TRBJ1-2; D gene uncertain. V lost 1 base and J 0 bases, leaving 6 bases between the germline ends. Germline CDR1 reads MGHRA; CDR2 reads YSYEKL. CDR3 length equals 14 residues.

The genes are TRBV19 and TRBJ2-5; 7 positions match TRBD2. Germline values: CDR1 LNHDA, CDR2 SQIVND (reference sequence). Trimming removed 7 bases from V and 3 bases from J; junction bases left unmatched: 8. This CDR3 is 14 amino acids long. DNA of the CDR3: TGTGCCAGTACCCAGTCGGCGGGAGAAGAGACCCAGTACTTC. Its translation is CASTQSAGEETQYF.

The gene calls are TRBV19 and TRBJ1-5, with 8 nucleotides matching TRBD1. The CDR3 runs to 17 residues. The V and J ends lost 3 bases and 7 bases, in that order; junction bases with no gene match: 14. The germline V gene has CDR1 LNHDA and CDR2 SQIVND (reference sequence). The CDR3 spells CASSIAKGARTGQPQHF. CDR3 bases: TGTGCCAGTAGTATCGCGAAGGGGGCGAGGACAGGGCAGCCCCAGCATTTT.

The V call is TRBV5-4, the J call TRBJ2-2; 7 positions agree with TRBD1. Trimming took 2 bases from V and 6 from J; bases not matched to a gene: 4. Germline V lookup: CDR1 SGHNT, CDR2 YYREEE (reference sequence). The CDR3 runs to 14 residues. The CDR3 coding sequence is TGTGCCAGCAGCTTACCTCAGGGGGCCGGGGAGCTGTTTTTT. Translating it yields CASSLPQGAGELFF.

The chain employs TRBV13 and TRBJ1-5; perhaps TRBD1 as D (5 bases). Trimming took off 3 bases at V and 7 bases at J, with 13 bases between the two ends. CDR3 length: 14 residues. Germline V gene lookup returns CDR1 PRHDT and CDR2 FYEKMQ (reference sequence). The CDR3 region is CASSFSTERQPQHF. CDR3 sequence (DNA): TGTGCCAGCAGCTTTTCGACAGAGAGGCAGCCCCAGCATTTT.

The J gene is TRBJ2-3, the V gene TRBV15, with 7 bases aligning to TRBD2. Germline CDR1 is LNHNV and CDR2 is YYDKDF (reference sequence). The length of the CDR3 is 17 residues. V lost 4 bases and J lost 0; bases outside the gene matches: 10. CDR3 bases: TGTGCCACCAGCAAGAAAAAAGCGGGACTAAGCACAGATACGCAGTATTTT. It is translated as CATSKKKAGLSTDTQYF. The variable domain in full, completed from reference TRBV15 and TRBJ2-3, reads DAMVIQNPRYQVTQFGKPVTLSCSQTLNHNVMYWYQQKSSQAPKLLFHYYDKDFNNEADTPDNFQSRRPNTSFCFLDIRSPGLGDTAMYLCATSKKKAGLSTDTQYFGPGTRLTVL.

The chain joins TRBV3-1 (or the pseudogene TRBV3-2) to TRBJ2-7; D unclear. CDR1 LGHDT and CDR2 YNNKEL come from the germline V gene (reference sequence). Trimming removed 6 bases from V and 5 bases from J, with 5 bases in between. This CDR3 region has 10 residues. As DNA, the CDR3 is TGTGCCAGCAGTCCCAACGAGCAGTACTTC. It is translated as CASSPNEQYF.

The V gene is TRBV7-9, the J gene TRBJ2-1; tentative D call: TRBD1 (5 bases). Trimming took off 4 bases at V and 0 bases at J, with 13 bases between the two ends. The CDR3 covers 16 residues. The V gene's germline CDR1 is SEHNR and CDR2 FQNEAQ (reference sequence). The CDR3 is CASSSQGLGSYNEQFF. The CDR3 region has the DNA TGTGCCAGCAGCTCCCAGGGTCTAGGCTCCTACAATGAGCAGTTCTTC.

The genes are TRBV5-4 and TRBJ2-7, with D possibly matching TRBD1 (6 bases). CDR3 length: 17 residues. Germline V gene data show CDR1 as SGHNT and CDR2 as YYREEE (reference sequence). Trimming stripped 0 bases from V and 7 bases from J, with 23 bases between. DNA for the CDR3: TGTGCCAGCAGCTTGGTGGGGGTAGGGACAACCCTTCGGGAGCAGTACTTC. This sequence encodes CASSLVGVGTTLREQYF. Full variable domain (remainder filled in from reference TRBV5-4 and TRBJ2-7): ETGVTQSPTHLIKTRGQQVTLRCSSQSGHNTVSWYQQALGQGPQFIFQYYREEENGRGNFPPRFSGLQFPNYSSELNVNALELDDSALYLCASSLVGVGTTLREQYFGPGTRLTVT.

This clone occurred a few times. V gene TRBV5-6 combines with J gene TRBJ1-2; 11 positions match TRBD1. Germline trimming cut 4 bases from V and 4 bases from J; bases unmatched to any gene: 9. The length of the CDR3 is 16 residues. CDR1 is SGHDT and CDR2 is YYEEEE in the germline V gene. This chain's CDR3 is CASSPTDRGRGYGYTF. The CDR3 DNA reads TGTGCCAGCAGCCCGACGGACAGGGGGCGCGGCTATGGCTACACCTTC.

The rearrangement joins TRBV27 to TRBJ2-3, with 10 bases matching TRBD2. The germline CDR1 and CDR2 sequences are MNHEY and SMNVEV (reference sequence). The CDR3 length is 18 residues. V was clipped by 4 bases and J by 2 bases; unmatched bases: 12. CDR3 amino acids: CASSYTSGGGTYTDTQYF. The CDR3 DNA sequence: TGTGCCAGCAGTTATACCAGCGGGGGGGGAACCTACACAGATACGCAGTATTTT.

J is TRBJ1-6 and V is TRBV6-5, with 7 bases that match TRBD1. V lost 2 bases, J lost 7 bases, and 2 bases stayed unmatched. Per the germline V gene, CDR1 is MNHEY and CDR2 is SVGAGI. The CDR3 totals 14 residues. The CDR3 loop is CASSYGTANSPLHF. CDR3 in DNA: TGTGCCAGCAGTTACGGGACAGCGAATTCACCCCTCCACTTT.

The V and J genes are TRBV5-4 and TRBJ1-6; unclear D gene. V gave up 0 bases and J gave up 5 bases, with 9 bases separating them. Germline CDR1 SGHNT, CDR2 YYREEE (reference sequence). The CDR3 is made up of 15 amino acids. CDR3: CASSLGSGDNSPLHF. In DNA, the CDR3 is TGTGCCAGCAGCTTGGGGTCGGGAGATAATTCACCCCTCCACTTT. The full variable domain, in which reference TRBV5-4 and TRBJ1-6 provide the parts outside the CDR3, is ETGVTQSPTHLIKTRGQQVTLRCSSQSGHNTVSWYQQALGQGPQFIFQYYREEENGRGNFPPRFSGLQFPNYSSELNVNALELDDSALYLCASSLGSGDNSPLHFGNGTRLTVT.

The rearrangement uses TRBV9 and TRBJ2-2; maybe TRBD1 (5 bases). The ends were cut back, 2 bases at V and 0 bases at J, with 11 bases in the middle. Looked up from germline, CDR1 is SGDLS and CDR2 is YYNGEE. The CDR3 sequence is 16 residues long. For the CDR3, the DNA is TGTGCCAGCAGCGTCCTACAGGCTACGAACACCGGGGAGCTGTTTTTT. Amino acid sequence: CASSVLQATNTGELFF.

For the CDR3, the DNA is TGTGCCAGCAGCTTAGCGGGGGGCCAAGAGACCCAGTACTTC. Translation gives CASSLAGGQETQYF. The rearrangement uses TRBV7-9 and TRBJ2-5; maybe TRBD2 (6 bases). In germline, CDR1 is SEHNR, CDR2 FQNEAQ (reference sequence). V lost 0 bases and J 1 base, leaving 6 bases between the germline ends. The CDR3 consists of 14 residues.

The chain has TRBV9 and TRBJ2-2; 8 nucleotides line up with TRBD1. CDR1 and CDR2 (germline): SGDLS, YYNGEE. This CDR3 contains 15 residues. After removal of 2 bases from V and 6 bases from J, the junction contained 6 bases not matched to a gene. The CDR3 bases are TGTGCCAGCAGCGTCTTCGACAGGGGAGCCGGGGAGCTGTTTTTT. Translating gives CASSVFDRGAGELFF.

The chain carries TRBV28 and TRBJ2-7, with 9 bases aligning to TRBD1. J gave up 4 bases and V 8 bases, and 6 bases lay outside the gene matches. In germline, CDR1 is MDHEN, CDR2 SYDVKM. The CDR3 is made up of 13 amino acids. The CDR3 region has the DNA TGTGCCAGCTTAGACAGGGGGTTTTACGAGCAGTACTTC. Its protein product is CASLDRGFYEQYF.

The chain couples TRBV4-1 to TRBJ2-7; the match to TRBD1 covers 7 bases. The CDR3 runs 16 residues. In germline, CDR1 is MGHRA, CDR2 YSYEKL. Trimming removed 1 base from V and 0 bases from J; junction bases left unmatched: 6. CDR3 loop: CASSQVGGRSSYEQYF. CDR3 nucleotides: TGCGCCAGCAGCCAAGTAGGGGGCAGGAGCTCCTACGAGCAGTACTTC.

The rearrangement links TRBV7-3 to TRBJ2-2, with 8 bases lining up with TRBD1. The CDR3 runs 16 residues. With V trimmed by 4 bases and J by 5 bases, 9 bases remained unmatched. CDR1 SGHTA and CDR2 FQGTGA come from the germline V gene. The CDR3 spells CASSSSQGARTGELFF. CDR3 bases: TGTGCCAGCAGCTCCTCGCAGGGGGCGCGGACCGGGGAGCTGTTTTTT.

This clone was counted only a few times. V gene TRBV4-2 combines with J gene TRBJ2-3, with D tentatively TRBD2 (5 bases). Germline V CDR1 and CDR2: LGHNA, YNFKEQ. Trimming removed 4 bases at V and 0 bases at J, with 5 bases between. The CDR3 has 13 amino acids. DNA for the CDR3: TGTGCCAGCAGCCGCGGGAGCACAGATACGCAGTATTTT. It translates to CASSRGSTDTQYF.

J is TRBJ2-3 and V is TRBV3-1 (or the pseudogene TRBV3-2); 8 nucleotides match TRBD2. Per germline, CDR1 LGHDT and CDR2 YNNKEL (reference sequence). With 1 base clipped from V and 4 bases from J, the junction kept 4 bases outside the gene matches. CDR3 size: 15 residues. Here the CDR3 reads CASSQVLAAPDTQYF. In DNA form, the CDR3 reads TGTGCCAGCAGCCAAGTACTAGCGGCTCCAGATACGCAGTATTTT.

V gene TRBV9 combines with J gene TRBJ2-7; weak D call: TRBD1 (6 bases). Between the trimmed V and J ends, which lost 3 bases and 5 bases, there was a span of 18 bases. CDR1 and CDR2 from the germline V gene are SGDLS and YYNGEE. The CDR3 runs 15 residues. The CDR3: CASSAGVAGEHEQYF. The CDR3 region has the DNA TGTGCCAGCAGCGCCGGGGTGGCAGGGGAGCACGAGCAGTACTTC. Full variable domain (remainder filled in from reference TRBV9 and TRBJ2-7): DSGVTQTPKHLITATGQRVTLRCSPRSGDLSVYWYQQSLDQGLQFLIQYYNGEERAKGNILERFSAQQFPDLHSELNLSSLELGDSALYFCASSAGVAGEHEQYFGPGTRLTVT.

The chain links TRBV5-6 to TRBJ1-5, with a possible D match to TRBD1 (6 bases). Trimming removed 3 bases from V and 7 bases from J, with 11 bases in between. Germline V gives CDR1 SGHDT, CDR2 YYEEEE. This CDR3 is built from 13 residues. CDR3 in amino acids: CASSSGGGQPQHF. CDR3 sequence (DNA): TGTGCCAGCAGCTCGGGGGGGGGCCAGCCCCAGCATTTT. The full variable domain, in which reference TRBV5-6 and TRBJ1-5 provide the parts outside the CDR3, is DAGVTQSPTHLIKTRGQQVTLRCSPKSGHDTVSWYQQALGQGPQFIFQYYEEEERQRGNFPDRFSGHQFPNYSSELNVNALLLGDSALYLCASSSGGGQPQHFGDGTRLSIL.

The CDR3 DNA is TGTGCCAGCAGGTTGGACAGGGGTTTCTACGAGCAGTACTTC. Translation: CASRLDRGFYEQYF. This chain connects TRBV11-1 to TRBJ2-7; 9 bases agree with TRBD1. This CDR3 contains 14 residues. V lost 6 bases, J lost 3 bases, and 6 bases stayed unmatched. CDR1 SGHAT and CDR2 FQDESV come from the germline V gene (reference sequence).